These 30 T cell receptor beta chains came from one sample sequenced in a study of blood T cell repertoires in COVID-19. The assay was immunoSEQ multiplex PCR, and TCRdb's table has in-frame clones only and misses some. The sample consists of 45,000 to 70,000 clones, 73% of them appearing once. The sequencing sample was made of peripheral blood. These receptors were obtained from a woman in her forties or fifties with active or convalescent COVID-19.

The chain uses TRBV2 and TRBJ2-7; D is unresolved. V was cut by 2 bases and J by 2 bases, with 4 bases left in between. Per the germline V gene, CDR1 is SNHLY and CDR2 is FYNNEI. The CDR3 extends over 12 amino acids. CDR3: CASSEITYEQYF. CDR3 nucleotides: TGTGCCAGCAGTGAAATCACCTACGAGCAGTACTTC.

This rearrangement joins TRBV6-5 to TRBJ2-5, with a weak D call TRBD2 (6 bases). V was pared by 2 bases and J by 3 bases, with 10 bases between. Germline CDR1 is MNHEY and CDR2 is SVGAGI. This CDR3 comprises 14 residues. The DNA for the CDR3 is TGTGCCAGCAGTTACGCGGGACTCGAAGAGACCCAGTACTTC. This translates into CASSYAGLEETQYF.

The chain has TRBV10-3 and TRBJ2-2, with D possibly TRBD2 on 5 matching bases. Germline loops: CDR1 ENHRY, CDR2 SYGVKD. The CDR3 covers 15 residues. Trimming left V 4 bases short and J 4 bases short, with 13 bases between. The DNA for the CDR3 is TGTGCCATCAGTGGATATAGTCGGGGCACCGGGGAGCTGTTTTTT. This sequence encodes CAISGYSRGTGELFF.

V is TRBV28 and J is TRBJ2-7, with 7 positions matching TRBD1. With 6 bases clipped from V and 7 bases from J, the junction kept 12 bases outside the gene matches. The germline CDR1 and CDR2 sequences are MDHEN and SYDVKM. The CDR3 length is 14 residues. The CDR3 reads CASRRTGQPGEQYF. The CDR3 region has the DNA TGTGCCAGCAGGAGGACAGGCCAACCAGGGGAGCAGTACTTC.

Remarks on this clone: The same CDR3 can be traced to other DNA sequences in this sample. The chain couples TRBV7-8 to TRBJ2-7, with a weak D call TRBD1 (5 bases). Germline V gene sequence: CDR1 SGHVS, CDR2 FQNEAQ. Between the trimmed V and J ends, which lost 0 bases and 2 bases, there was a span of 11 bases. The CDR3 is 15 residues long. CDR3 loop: CASSLARGDTYEQYF. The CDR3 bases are TGTGCCAGCAGCTTAGCTAGGGGTGATACCTACGAGCAGTACTTC. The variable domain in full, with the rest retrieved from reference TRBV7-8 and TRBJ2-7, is GAGVSQSPRYKVAKRGQDVALRCDPISGHVSLFWYQQALGQGPEFLTYFQNEAQLDKSGLPSDRFFAERPEGSVSTLKIQRTQQEDSAVYLCASSLARGDTYEQYFGPGTRLTVT.

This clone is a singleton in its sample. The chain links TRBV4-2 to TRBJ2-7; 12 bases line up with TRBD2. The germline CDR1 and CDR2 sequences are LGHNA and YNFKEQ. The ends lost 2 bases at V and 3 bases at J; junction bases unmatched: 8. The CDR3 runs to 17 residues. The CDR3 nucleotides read TGTGCCAGCAGCCAAATAACTAGCGGGAGGCCGAGCTACGAGCAGTACTTC. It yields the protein CASSQITSGRPSYEQYF.

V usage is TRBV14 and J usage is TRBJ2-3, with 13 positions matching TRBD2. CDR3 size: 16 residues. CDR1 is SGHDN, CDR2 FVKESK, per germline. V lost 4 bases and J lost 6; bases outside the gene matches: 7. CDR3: CASSPLRTSGSDTQYF. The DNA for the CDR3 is TGTGCCAGCAGCCCCTTACGGACTAGCGGGAGTGATACGCAGTATTTT.

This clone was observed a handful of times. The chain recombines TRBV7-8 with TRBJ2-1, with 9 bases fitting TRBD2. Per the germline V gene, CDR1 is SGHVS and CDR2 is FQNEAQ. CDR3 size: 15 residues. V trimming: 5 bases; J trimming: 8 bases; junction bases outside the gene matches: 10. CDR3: CASSQRRGGGDEQFF. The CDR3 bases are TGTGCCAGCAGCCAAAGGCGGGGGGGTGGAGATGAGCAGTTCTTC.

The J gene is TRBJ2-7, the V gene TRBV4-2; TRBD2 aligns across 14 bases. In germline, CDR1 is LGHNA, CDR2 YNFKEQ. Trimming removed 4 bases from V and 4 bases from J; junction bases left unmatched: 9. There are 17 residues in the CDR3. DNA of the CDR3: TGTGCCAGCAGCCTTACTGCCGGGACTAGCGGGAGATACGAGCAGTACTTC. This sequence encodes CASSLTAGTSGRYEQYF.

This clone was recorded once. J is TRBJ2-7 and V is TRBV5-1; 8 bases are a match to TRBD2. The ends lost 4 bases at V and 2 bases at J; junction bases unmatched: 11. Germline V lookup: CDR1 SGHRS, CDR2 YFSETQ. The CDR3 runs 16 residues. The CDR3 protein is CASSGSGTRLPYEQYF. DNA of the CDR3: TGCGCCAGCAGCGGATCCGGGACTAGGCTTCCCTACGAGCAGTACTTC. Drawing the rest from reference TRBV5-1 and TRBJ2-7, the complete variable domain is KAGVTQTPRYLIKTRGQQVTLSCSPISGHRSVSWYQQTPGQGLQFLFEYFSETQRNKGNFPGRFSGRQFSNSRSEMNVSTLELGDSALYLCASSGSGTRLPYEQYFGPGTRLTVT.

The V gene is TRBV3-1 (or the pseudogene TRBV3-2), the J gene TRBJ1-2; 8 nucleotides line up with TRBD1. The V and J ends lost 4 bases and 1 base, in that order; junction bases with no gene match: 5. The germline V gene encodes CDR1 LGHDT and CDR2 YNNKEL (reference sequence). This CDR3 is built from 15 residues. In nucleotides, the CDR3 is TGTGCCAGCAGCCGACAGGGGCAATTTAACTATGGCTACACCTTC. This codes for CASSRQGQFNYGYTF.

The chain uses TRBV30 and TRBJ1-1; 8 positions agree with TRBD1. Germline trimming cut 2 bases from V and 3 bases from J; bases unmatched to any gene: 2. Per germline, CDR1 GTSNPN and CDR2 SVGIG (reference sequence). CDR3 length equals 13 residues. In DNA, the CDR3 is TGTGCCTGGAGTTCACAGGGGGACACTGAAGCTTTCTTT. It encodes CAWSSQGDTEAFF.

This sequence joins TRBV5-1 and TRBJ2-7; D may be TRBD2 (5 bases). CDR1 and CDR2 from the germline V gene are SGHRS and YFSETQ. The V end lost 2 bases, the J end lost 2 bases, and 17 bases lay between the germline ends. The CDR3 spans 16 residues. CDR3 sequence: CASSFDDYRVAYEQYF. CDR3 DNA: TGCGCCAGCAGCTTTGACGACTACCGAGTTGCCTACGAGCAGTACTTC.

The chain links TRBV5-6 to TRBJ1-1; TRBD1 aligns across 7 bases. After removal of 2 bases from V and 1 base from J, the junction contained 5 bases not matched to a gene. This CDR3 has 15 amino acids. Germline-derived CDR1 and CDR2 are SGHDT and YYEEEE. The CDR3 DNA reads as TGTGCCAGCAGCTTATGGACAGGACCGAACACTGAAGCTTTCTTT. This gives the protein CASSLWTGPNTEAFF.

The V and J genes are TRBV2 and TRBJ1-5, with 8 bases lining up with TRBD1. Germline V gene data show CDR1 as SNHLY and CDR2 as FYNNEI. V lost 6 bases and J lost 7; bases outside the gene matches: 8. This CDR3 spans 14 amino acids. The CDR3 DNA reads TGTGCCAGCAGGACTGACAGGGGTGCCCAGCCCCAGCATTTT. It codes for CASRTDRGAQPQHF.

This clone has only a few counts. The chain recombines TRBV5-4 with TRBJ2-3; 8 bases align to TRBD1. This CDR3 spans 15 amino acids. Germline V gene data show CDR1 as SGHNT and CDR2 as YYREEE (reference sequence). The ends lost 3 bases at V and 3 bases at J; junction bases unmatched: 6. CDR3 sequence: CASSSETGGTDTQYF. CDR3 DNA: TGTGCCAGCAGCTCCGAAACAGGGGGAACAGATACGCAGTATTTT.

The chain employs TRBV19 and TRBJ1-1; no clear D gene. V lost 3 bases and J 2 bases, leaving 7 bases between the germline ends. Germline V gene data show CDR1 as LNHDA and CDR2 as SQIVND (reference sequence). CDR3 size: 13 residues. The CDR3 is CASSILINTEAFF. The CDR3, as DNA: TGTGCCAGTAGTATTTTAATAAACACTGAAGCTTTCTTT.

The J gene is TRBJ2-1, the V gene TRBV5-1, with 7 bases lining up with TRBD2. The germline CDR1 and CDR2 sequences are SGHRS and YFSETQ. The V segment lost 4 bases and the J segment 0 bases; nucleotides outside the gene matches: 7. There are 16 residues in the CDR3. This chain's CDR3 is CASSRRAGASYNEQFF. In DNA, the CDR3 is TGCGCCAGCAGCCGGAGGGCGGGAGCCTCCTACAATGAGCAGTTCTTC.

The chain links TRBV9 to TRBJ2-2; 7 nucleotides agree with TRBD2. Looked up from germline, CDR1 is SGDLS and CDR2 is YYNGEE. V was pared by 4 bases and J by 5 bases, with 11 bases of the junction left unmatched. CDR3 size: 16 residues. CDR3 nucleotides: TGTGCCAGCAGCCCTCGGGGCAGGGAGGGGACCGGGGAGCTGTTTTTT. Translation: CASSPRGREGTGELFF.

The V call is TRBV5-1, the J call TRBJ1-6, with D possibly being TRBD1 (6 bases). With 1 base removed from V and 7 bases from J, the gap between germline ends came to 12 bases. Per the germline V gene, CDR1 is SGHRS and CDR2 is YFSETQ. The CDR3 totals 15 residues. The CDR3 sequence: CASSLRTAGNSPLHF. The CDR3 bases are TGCGCCAGCAGCTTGAGGACAGCTGGGAATTCACCCCTCCACTTT.

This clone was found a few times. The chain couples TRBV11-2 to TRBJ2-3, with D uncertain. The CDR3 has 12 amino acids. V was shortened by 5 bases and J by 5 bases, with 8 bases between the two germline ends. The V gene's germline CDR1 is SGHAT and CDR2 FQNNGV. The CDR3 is CASSVTRDTQYF. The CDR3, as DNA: TGTGCCAGCAGCGTGACTCGAGATACGCAGTATTTT.

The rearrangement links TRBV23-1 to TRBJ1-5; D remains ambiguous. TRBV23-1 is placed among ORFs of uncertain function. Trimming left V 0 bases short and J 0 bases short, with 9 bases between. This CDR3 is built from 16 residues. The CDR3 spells CASSQSESYSNQPQHF. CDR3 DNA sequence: TGCGCCAGCAGTCAATCGGAGAGTTATAGCAATCAGCCCCAGCATTTT.

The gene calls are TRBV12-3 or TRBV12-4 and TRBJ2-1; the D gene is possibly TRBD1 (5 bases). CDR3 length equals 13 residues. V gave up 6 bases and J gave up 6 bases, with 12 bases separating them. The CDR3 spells CASRGSTVNEQFF. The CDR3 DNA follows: TGTGCCAGCAGGGGCTCGACAGTCAATGAGCAGTTCTTC.

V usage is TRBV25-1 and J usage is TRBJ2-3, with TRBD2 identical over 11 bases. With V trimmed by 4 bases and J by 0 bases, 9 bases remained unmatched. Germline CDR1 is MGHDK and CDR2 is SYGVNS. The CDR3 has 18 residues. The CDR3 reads CASSGVAGGPRSTDTQYF. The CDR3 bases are TGTGCCAGCAGTGGAGTAGCGGGAGGGCCGAGGAGCACAGATACGCAGTATTTT.

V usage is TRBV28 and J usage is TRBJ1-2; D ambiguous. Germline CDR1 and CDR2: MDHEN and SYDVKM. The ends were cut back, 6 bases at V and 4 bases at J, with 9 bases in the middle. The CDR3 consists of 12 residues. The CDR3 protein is CASSPPLYGYTF. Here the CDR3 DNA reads TGTGCCAGCAGCCCCCCACTCTATGGCTACACCTTC.

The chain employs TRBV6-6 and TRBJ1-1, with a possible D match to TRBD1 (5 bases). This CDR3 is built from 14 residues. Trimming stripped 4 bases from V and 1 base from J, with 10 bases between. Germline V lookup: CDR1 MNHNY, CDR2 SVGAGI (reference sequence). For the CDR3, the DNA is TGTGCCAGCAGTTTAGGGGTTGGGAACACTGAAGCTTTCTTT. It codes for CASSLGVGNTEAFF.

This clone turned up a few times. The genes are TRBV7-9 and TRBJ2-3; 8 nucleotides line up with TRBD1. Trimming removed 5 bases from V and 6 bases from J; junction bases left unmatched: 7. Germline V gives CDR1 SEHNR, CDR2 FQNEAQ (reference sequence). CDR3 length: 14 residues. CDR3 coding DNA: TGTGCCAGCAGCGTCCAGGGGGCAGTGGATACGCAGTATTTT. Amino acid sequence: CASSVQGAVDTQYF.

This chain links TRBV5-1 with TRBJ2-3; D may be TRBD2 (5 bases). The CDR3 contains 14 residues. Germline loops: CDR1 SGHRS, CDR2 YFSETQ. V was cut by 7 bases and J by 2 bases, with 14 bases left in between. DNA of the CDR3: TGCGCCAGCTCCGGAGGACCATCCACAGATACGCAGTATTTT. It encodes CASSGGPSTDTQYF.

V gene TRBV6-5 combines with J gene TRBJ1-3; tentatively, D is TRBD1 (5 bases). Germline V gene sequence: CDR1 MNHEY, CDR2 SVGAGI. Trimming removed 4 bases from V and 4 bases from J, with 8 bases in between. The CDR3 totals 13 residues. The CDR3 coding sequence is TGTGCCAGCAGTTTCGACAGAGGAAACACCATATATTTT. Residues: CASSFDRGNTIYF.

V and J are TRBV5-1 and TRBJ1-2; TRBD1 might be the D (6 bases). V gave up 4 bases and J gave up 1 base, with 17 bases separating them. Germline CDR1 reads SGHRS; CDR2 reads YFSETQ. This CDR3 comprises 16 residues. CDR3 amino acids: CASSIGQQDFNYGYTF. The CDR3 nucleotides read TGCGCCAGCAGCATCGGACAGCAAGATTTTAACTATGGCTACACCTTC.